This TCR beta chain was profiled in a study of control samples from healthy donors and cancer patients. Sequencing used immunoSEQ multiplex PCR; TCRdb keeps in-frame clones, though not all of them. The sample lists 120,000 to 150,000 clones, over 85% occurring once. The CDR3 is made up of 13 amino acids. Between the trimmed V and J ends, which lost 5 bases and 3 bases, there was a span of 11 bases. Looked up from germline, CDR1 is SGHDT and CDR2 is YYEEEE. Material for sequencing was blood. This receptor was identified in a man between 18 and 29 years old in good health. The rearrangement links TRBV5-6 to TRBJ2-5; a possible D gene is TRBD1 (6 bases). CDR3 DNA: TGTGCCAGCAGTGGACAGCCGGAAGAGACCCAGTACTTC. This translates into CASSGQPEETQYF.